The entry below gives a single TCR beta chain sequence along with its context. Per the authors' pipeline: Reference gene primer amplification yielded estimated nucleated cell counts. Produced via immunoSEQ multiplex PCR; TCRdb's table is partial and in-frame only. That table furnishes V, J and clone size, whereas the DNA furnished D and trimming. The table records roughly 250,000 clones, roughly four fifths of them present only once. The data stem from a study of blood T cell repertoires in COVID-19. Study details: Collection of acute and convalescent COVID-19 samples took place in the United States, Italy and Spain. Nucleic acid was either cDNA or gDNA, and it came from T cells, B-cell-depleted T cells, or PBMCs.

Followed longitudinally, the Seattle patients had been enrolled during active infection. The CDR3 consists of 16 residues. Trimming pared 4 bases from V and 4 bases from J, leaving 17 bases between. Germline values: CDR1 MNHEY, CDR2 SMNVEV (reference sequence). The chain has TRBV27 and TRBJ2-1, with D possibly being TRBD2 (7 bases). The sequenced material came from peripheral blood. The sequence came from a person in their 70s with COVID-19, enrolled during active disease. The CDR3 sequence is CASSSRAAGAYNEQFF. Written as DNA, the CDR3 is TGTGCCAGCAGTTCCCGGGCGGCGGGGGCTTACAATGAGCAGTTCTTC.